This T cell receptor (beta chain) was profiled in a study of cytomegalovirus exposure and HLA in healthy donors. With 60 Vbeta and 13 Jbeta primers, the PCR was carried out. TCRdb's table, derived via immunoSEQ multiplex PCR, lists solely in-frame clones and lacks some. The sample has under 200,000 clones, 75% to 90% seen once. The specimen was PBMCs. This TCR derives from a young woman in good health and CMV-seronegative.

The CDR3 region is CASSLSLAGGSDTQYF. The CDR3 DNA reads TGTGCCAGCAGTTTATCTCTAGCGGGGGGCTCAGATACGCAGTATTTT. This chain uses TRBV27 with TRBJ2-3; 11 bases are shared with TRBD2. CDR3 length equals 16 residues. The junction had 3 bases not matched to a gene; V was cut back by 0 bases and J by 4 bases. Germline V gene sequence: CDR1 MNHEY, CDR2 SMNVEV (reference sequence).